This TCR beta chain was sequenced in a study of T-cell reconstitution after alpha-beta-depleted transplantation in children. Researchers prepared the TCRbeta library using unique molecular identifiers, the study reports. Via MiXCR, TCRdb re-called the PCR reads, giving one row per CDR3 protein. The sample shows about half a million distinct CDR3 sequences, around 13% of them seen only once. This clonotype showed up just a few times. V was trimmed by 8 bases and J by 2 bases, leaving 16 bases between them. Germline V CDR1 and CDR2: MNHNS, SASEGT. CDR3 length: 15 amino acids. Sequenced here: PBMCs from the stem cell graft donor, sampled from the stem cell graft. This rearrangement joins TRBV6-1 to TRBJ1-5; maybe TRBD1 (6 bases). This receptor was taken from a human donor who donated a stem cell graft to a child with combined immunodeficiency. In DNA form, the CDR3 reads TGTGCCAGCGACCGGGACAAAGTTGGCAATCAGCCCCAGCATTTT. Translation: CASDRDKVGNQPQHF.